The 9 T cell receptor beta chains below were found in one sample sequenced in a study of T cell repertoires in cytomegalovirus infection. TCRdb itself ran the reads through MiXCR, one entry per CDR3 protein. There are approximately 630,000 distinct CDR3 sequences in the sample; roughly 26% occur only once, and roughly 8% lies in the top ten. Material: CD8+ T cells from PBMCs. The receptors stem from a human donor in good health (CMV status not recorded). Some clones in this sample may be carry-over from other donors' samples.

The rearrangement joins TRBV6-4 to TRBJ1-5, with D hard to call. Germline assignment: CDR1 MRHNA and CDR2 SNTAGT. V lost 2 bases and J 6 bases, leaving 14 bases between the germline ends. The length of the CDR3 is 15 residues. Here the CDR3 reads CASSDPQGICQPQHF. CDR3 nucleotides: TGTGCCAGCAGTGACCCGCAAGGGATTTGTCAGCCCCAGCATTTT.

V usage is TRBV14 and J usage is TRBJ2-4, with TRBD1 as a possible D gene (7 bases). CDR3 length: 16 amino acids. Trimming pared 4 bases from V and 1 base from J, leaving 14 bases between. Germline V CDR1 and CDR2: SGHDN, FVKESK. For the CDR3, the DNA is TGTGCCAGCAGCCGAGGGGGCGCGGGGGCCAAAAACATTCAGTACTTC. Amino acid sequence: CASSRGGAGAKNIQYF.

V usage is TRBV12-5 and J usage is TRBJ2-3; D is unresolved. CDR1 LGHNT and CDR2 FRNRAP come from the germline V gene. The V gene lost 0 bases and the J gene lost 11 bases, with 15 bases spanning the gap. CDR3 length: 14 amino acids. This CDR3 is CASGLVDNWGMQYF. As DNA, the CDR3 is TGTGCTAGTGGTTTGGTAGATAATTGGGGTATGCAGTATTTT. Supplemented by reference TRBV12-5 and TRBJ2-3, the full variable domain reads DARVTQTPRHKVTEMGQEVTMRCQPILGHNTVFWYRQTMMQGLELLAYFRNRAPLDDSGMPKDRFSAEMPDATLATLKIQPSEPRDSAVYFCASGLVDNWGMQYFGPGTRLTVL.

This clonotype was seen only a few times. A junction end diverges from the germline sequence, so it may reflect a read error. This chain connects TRBV7-2 to TRBJ2-3; no reliable D call. CDR3 size: 16 residues. CDR1 SGHTA and CDR2 FQGNSA come from the germline V gene. The CDR3, as DNA: TGTGCCAACAGCTTAGGGCAGCTTCCCCCCACAGATACGCAGTATTTT. Translating gives CANSLGQLPPTDTQYF.

This clonotype was seen ten or more times. The rearrangement joins TRBV6-5 to TRBJ2-7; D is perhaps TRBD2 (5 bases). V lost 0 bases and J lost 4, with 7 bases in between. Germline V gives CDR1 MNHEY, CDR2 SVGAGI. CDR3 length equals 13 residues. The CDR3 DNA follows: TGTGCCAGCAGTTACTCGAGAGGGTACGAGCAGTACTTC. It encodes CASSYSRGYEQYF.

Only a few counts were recorded for this clonotype. The chain links TRBV4-1 to TRBJ2-1, with D hard to call. V lost 0 bases, J lost 6 bases, and 15 bases lay in between. Germline CDR1 is MGHRA and CDR2 is YSYEKL. The CDR3 extends over 16 amino acids. CDR3 sequence reads: CASSQEPTTPVNEQFF. The CDR3 nucleotides are TGCGCCAGCAGCCAAGAGCCTACTACTCCTGTCAATGAGCAGTTCTTC.

This clonotype appeared many times. The rearrangement links TRBV7-2 to TRBJ2-5; 7 bases map to TRBD1. Germline CDR1 is SGHTA and CDR2 is FQGNSA. The CDR3 has 17 amino acids. With V trimmed by 1 base and J by 0 bases, 8 bases remained unmatched. CDR3 amino acids: CASSLGIMTGYQETQYF. The CDR3 nucleotides read TGTGCCAGCAGCTTAGGGATTATGACAGGGTACCAAGAGACCCAGTACTTC.

The rearrangement links TRBV20-1 to TRBJ1-1; D is possibly TRBD1 (5 bases). Germline V gives CDR1 DFQATT, CDR2 SNEGSKA (reference sequence). The CDR3 spans 15 residues. The V end lost 5 bases, the J end lost 3 bases, and 19 bases lay between the germline ends. The CDR3 coding sequence is TGCAGTGCTGCACCATCGGGGGTAGGGTACACTGAAGCTTTCTTT. Translation: CSAAPSGVGYTEAFF.

In this sample, this clonotype turned up a few times. CDR3 sequence: CSARDLFRGPTGVTGELFF. CDR3 sequence (DNA): TGCAGTGCTAGAGATTTGTTTCGGGGCCCCACAGGGGTCACCGGGGAGCTGTTTTTT. The J gene is TRBJ2-2, the V gene TRBV20-1; 7 bases match TRBD1. The CDR3 consists of 19 residues. V dropped 0 bases and J dropped 4; count of bases not matched to a gene: 17. Looked up from germline, CDR1 is DFQATT and CDR2 is SNEGSKA (reference sequence).